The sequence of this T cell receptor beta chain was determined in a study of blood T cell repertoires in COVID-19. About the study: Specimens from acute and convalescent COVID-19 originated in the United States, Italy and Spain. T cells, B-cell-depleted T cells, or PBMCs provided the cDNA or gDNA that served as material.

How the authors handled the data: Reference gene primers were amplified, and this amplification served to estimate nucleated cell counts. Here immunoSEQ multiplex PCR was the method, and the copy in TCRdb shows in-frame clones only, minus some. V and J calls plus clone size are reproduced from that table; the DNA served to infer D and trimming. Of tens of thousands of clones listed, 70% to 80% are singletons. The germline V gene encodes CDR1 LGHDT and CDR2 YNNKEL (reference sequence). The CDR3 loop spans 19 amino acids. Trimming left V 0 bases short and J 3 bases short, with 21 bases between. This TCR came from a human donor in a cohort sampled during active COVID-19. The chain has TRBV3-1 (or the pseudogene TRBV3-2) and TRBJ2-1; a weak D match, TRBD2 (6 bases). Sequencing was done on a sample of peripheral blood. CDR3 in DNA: TGTGCCAGCAGCCAAGAGAGTCGGGCTAGCGCACAAATCTACAATGAGCAGTTCTTC. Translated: CASSQESRASAQIYNEQFF.